What follows describes a single TCR beta chain. The sample belongs to a study of blood T cell repertoires in COVID-19. Study as a whole: Whether acute or convalescent, the COVID-19 samples came from the United States, Italy and Spain. PBMCs, B-cell-depleted T cells, or T cells provided the cDNA or gDNA that made up the material.

The CDR3 sequence is 15 residues long. Trimming shortened V by 0 bases and J by 10 bases, and 19 bases separated the two germline ends. Germline V gene lookup returns CDR1 GTSNPN and CDR2 SVGIG (reference sequence). Original processing methods: Using reference gene primer amplification, nucleated cell counts were estimated. The method was immunoSEQ multiplex PCR; TCRdb's version includes in-frame clones alone and lacks a portion of them. The V and J calls and clone size are taken from that table; D and trimming were inferred from the DNA. The sample records fewer than 250,000 clones, roughly four fifths being singletons.

The TCR was taken from a man in his fifties with acute or convalescent COVID-19. Sequencing was carried out using peripheral blood. V gene TRBV30 combines with J gene TRBJ1-3; perhaps TRBD1 as D (6 bases). CDR3 residues: CAWSVQGGKRGTIYF. In DNA, the CDR3 is TGTGCCTGGAGTGTACAGGGCGGAAAGAGGGGAACCATATATTTT. Looking up the rest from reference TRBV30 and TRBJ1-3 gives the full variable domain: SQTIHQWPATLVQPVGSPLSLECTVEGTSNPNLYWYRQAAGRGLQLLFYSVGIGQISSEVPQNLSASRPQDRQFILSSKKLLLSDSGFYLCAWSVQGGKRGTIYFGEGSWLTVV.